This TCR beta chain was sequenced during a study of human T cells and chemical hapten exposure. Study details: Slight volume differences across pooled libraries mainly accounted for varying per-sample TCR yields.

Findings and limits, study-wide: TCRs whose frequency exceeded 1 in 1000 remained the same following DPC sensitization.

This clonotype appeared a few times. No antigen is known for it. For the library, individual cDNA molecules each received unique molecular identifiers. TCRdb re-called the 5' RACE reads through MiXCR, storing one row per CDR3 protein. The table shows around 82,000 distinct CDR3 sequences, with approximately 7.7% occurring only once. Total RNA extraction was carried out from unfractionated whole blood. This CDR3 spans 15 amino acids. Trimming removed 4 bases at V and 4 bases at J, with 19 bases between. Germline assignment: CDR1 SQVTM and CDR2 ANQGSEA. The chain links TRBV29-1 to TRBJ1-1, with no clear D. The source of this sequence is a male donor in good health. This CDR3 is CSVVYKHSIPTEAFF. In nucleotides, the CDR3 is TGCAGCGTTGTGTATAAGCATTCCATCCCCACTGAAGCTTTCTTT.